A single sample gave rise to the 14 T cell receptor beta chains below, sequenced in a study of T cells in Graves' hyperthyroidism and ophthalmopathy. It was RNA transcripts that yielded the amplified TCR beta CDR3 regions. The HTBI primer set was used in a first-round RT-PCR of the TCR CDR3. TCRdb processed the multiplex PCR reads anew with MiXCR; each CDR3 protein has one entry. The data show about 640,000 distinct CDR3 sequences, 20% to 25% seen once. The sequenced sample consisted of blood. The source is a man aged 30-40 years with Graves' ophthalmopathy.

This clonotype was counted at least ten times. This chain uses TRBV11-2 with TRBJ2-1, with 9 nucleotides matching TRBD2. The CDR3 consists of 16 residues. Germline assignment: CDR1 SGHAT and CDR2 FQNNGV. With V trimmed by 0 bases and J by 7 bases, 7 bases remained unmatched. The CDR3 protein is CASSLERGRAGNEQFF. CDR3 nucleotides: TGTGCCAGCAGCTTAGAACGCGGGAGGGCCGGTAATGAGCAGTTCTTC.

The rearrangement joins TRBV2 to TRBJ2-1; TRBD2 matches 7 bases. Germline CDR1 and CDR2: SNHLY and FYNNEI. The CDR3 extends over 14 amino acids. Trimming cost V 5 bases and J 4 bases; bases outside gene matches: 5. CDR3 in amino acids: CASSRNGGYNEQFF. The CDR3, as DNA: TGTGCCAGCAGTCGAAACGGGGGGTACAATGAGCAGTTCTTC.

This clonotype turned up a few times. The rearrangement uses TRBV9 and TRBJ2-1; possibly TRBD2 for D (6 bases). Germline V gene lookup returns CDR1 SGDLS and CDR2 YYNGEE. The V and J ends lost 1 base and 8 bases respectively, with 13 bases between them. The CDR3 is 14 residues long. The CDR3 is CASSVPGGIDEQFF. The CDR3, as DNA: TGTGCCAGCAGCGTACCAGGAGGGATCGATGAGCAGTTCTTC.

This chain joins TRBV7-9 and TRBJ2-2, with D uncertain. The CDR3 is 18 amino acids. From germline, CDR1 is SEHNR and CDR2 FQNEAQ (reference sequence). V lost 3 bases to trimming and J lost 0 bases, with 17 bases between them. The CDR3 loop reads CASSLIRGARANTGELFF. In nucleotides, the CDR3 is TGTGCCAGCAGCTTGATTCGCGGAGCGAGAGCGAACACCGGGGAGCTGTTTTTT. Looking up the rest from reference TRBV7-9 and TRBJ2-2 gives the full variable domain: DTGVSQNPRHKITKRGQNVTFRCDPISEHNRLYWYRQTLGQGPEFLTYFQNEAQLEKSRLLSDRFSAERPKGSFSTLEIQRTEQGDSAMYLCASSLIRGARANTGELFFGEGSRLTVL.

This clonotype was picked up many times. V usage is TRBV28 and J usage is TRBJ1-5; weak D call: TRBD1 (5 bases). Germline V gives CDR1 MDHEN, CDR2 SYDVKM. The length of the CDR3 is 18 residues. The V end was cut by 6 bases, the J end by 0 bases, with 21 bases between. For the CDR3, the DNA is TGTGCCAGCAGCCCTCTCGGGTCGTCGGGGGGTAGCAATCAGCCCCAGCATTTT. Residues: CASSPLGSSGGSNQPQHF.

V is TRBV28 and J is TRBJ1-1, with D possibly matching TRBD1 (5 bases). The CDR3 contains 14 residues. Trimming shortened V by 6 bases and J by 5 bases, and 16 bases separated the two germline ends. Germline V gene lookup returns CDR1 MDHEN and CDR2 SYDVKM. The CDR3 loop reads CASSRGGGKTEAFF. CDR3 nucleotides: TGTGCCAGCAGCCGGGGGGGGGGAAAAACTGAAGCTTTCTTT.

This clonotype occurred a few times. V usage is TRBV20-1 and J usage is TRBJ2-3, with 9 bases aligning to TRBD2. After removal of 0 bases from V and 5 bases from J, the junction contained 18 bases not matched to a gene. This CDR3 has 19 amino acids. CDR1 and CDR2 from the germline V gene are DFQATT and SNEGSKA (reference sequence). The CDR3, as DNA: TGCAGTGCTAGAGATCCAGTCGAGCTTAGCGGGAGCAGGGGAGATACGCAGTATTTT. Translation: CSARDPVELSGSRGDTQYF.

In this sample, this clonotype turned up a few times. This sequence joins TRBV20-1 and TRBJ2-7, with 8 bases that match TRBD1. Losses at the gene ends were 6 bases for V and 0 bases for J; bases not matched to a gene: 10. CDR3 length equals 15 residues. Germline values: CDR1 DFQATT, CDR2 SNEGSKA (reference sequence). The CDR3 bases are TGCAGTGCATATCCTATGGGGACAGGCTCCTACGAGCAGTACTTC. It encodes CSAYPMGTGSYEQYF.

The count of this clonotype is one. J is TRBJ2-1 and V is TRBV15; D uncertain. Germline CDR1 reads LNHNV; CDR2 reads YYDKDF (reference sequence). The V end was cut by 3 bases, the J end by 8 bases, with 14 bases between. This CDR3 region has 14 residues. CDR3 sequence: CATSSRLDGYEQFF. The CDR3 DNA reads as TGTGCCACCAGCAGTCGGCTGGATGGGTATGAGCAGTTCTTC.

The chain uses TRBV12-3 or TRBV12-4 and TRBJ2-7; D remains ambiguous. The V and J ends lost 4 bases and 0 bases respectively, with 16 bases between them. CDR3 size: 16 residues. CDR3: CASSYRPGSYSYEQYF. The CDR3 nucleotides are TGTGCCAGCAGTTACCGGCCGGGCAGCTACTCCTACGAGCAGTACTTC.

Written as DNA, the CDR3 is TGTGCCAGCAGTTACTCGGGCGGGAGGGGCTACAATGAGCAGTTCTTC. Encoded protein: CASSYSGGRGYNEQFF. The V gene is TRBV6-7, the J gene TRBJ2-1, with 9 positions matching TRBD2. TRBV6-7 is flagged as an ORF with uncertain function. The CDR3 has 16 residues. Losses at the gene ends were 0 bases for V and 3 bases for J; bases not matched to a gene: 3.

This clonotype was recorded a few times. The chain carries TRBV6-1 and TRBJ1-3; D call uncertain. Trimming cost V 6 bases and J 0 bases, with 9 bases left between them. The CDR3 has 14 residues. Germline V gives CDR1 MNHNS, CDR2 SASEGT. The CDR3: CASRGPNSGNTIYF. The CDR3 DNA is TGTGCCAGCAGAGGCCCAAACTCTGGAAACACCATATATTTT.

On this clonotype itself: A read error may be the cause here, since a much bigger clone is one base away. The chain is built from TRBV7-2 and TRBJ1-2; no definite D call. The CDR3 consists of 15 residues. Germline V CDR1 and CDR2: SGHTA, FQGNSA. CDR3 DNA sequence: TGTGCCAGCGGCTTAGCTACCGTAGCTAACTATGGCTACACCTTC. This translates into CASGLATVANYGYTF. The variable domain in full, completed from reference TRBV7-2 and TRBJ1-2, reads GAGVSQSPSNKVTEKGKDVELRCDPISGHTALYWYRQSLGQGLEFLIYFQGNSAPDKSGLPSDRFSAERTGGSVSTLTIQRTQQEDSAVYLCASGLATVANYGYTFGSGTRLTVV.

With regard to this clonotype: A much bigger clone sits one base away, suggesting this may be a read error. The J gene is TRBJ2-3, the V gene TRBV2, with 10 bases lining up with TRBD2. V shed 7 bases, J shed 4 bases, and the junction held 8 bases outside the gene matches. The CDR3 consists of 15 residues. Per the germline V gene, CDR1 is SNHLY and CDR2 is FYNNEI. The CDR3 sequence: CASTGLAARADTQYF. CDR3 DNA: TGTGCCAGCACAGGACTAGCGGCTCGCGCAGATACGCAGTATTTT.